What follows is one TCR beta chain and its context. This specimen comes from a study of T cell responses to AZD1222 COVID-19 vaccine. The CDR3 is 14 amino acids. CDR1 and CDR2 (germline): WNHNN, SYGVQD (reference sequence). Trimming shortened V by 1 base and J by 7 bases, and 14 bases separated the two germline ends. The table came from immunoSEQ multiplex PCR; TCRdb's copy has only in-frame clones and leaves some out. Among tens of thousands of clones, 80% to 95% were seen once, and the ten largest hold approximately 30%. This TCR came from an adult who received the AZD1222 COVID-19 vaccine. The gene calls are TRBV10-1 and TRBJ2-7, with D unclear. The sequencing used peripheral blood, collected 28 days after the second AZD1222 dose. CDR3 amino acids: CASSEWAGPGEQYF. DNA of the CDR3: TGCGCCAGCAGTGAGTGGGCAGGCCCCGGGGAGCAGTACTTC.